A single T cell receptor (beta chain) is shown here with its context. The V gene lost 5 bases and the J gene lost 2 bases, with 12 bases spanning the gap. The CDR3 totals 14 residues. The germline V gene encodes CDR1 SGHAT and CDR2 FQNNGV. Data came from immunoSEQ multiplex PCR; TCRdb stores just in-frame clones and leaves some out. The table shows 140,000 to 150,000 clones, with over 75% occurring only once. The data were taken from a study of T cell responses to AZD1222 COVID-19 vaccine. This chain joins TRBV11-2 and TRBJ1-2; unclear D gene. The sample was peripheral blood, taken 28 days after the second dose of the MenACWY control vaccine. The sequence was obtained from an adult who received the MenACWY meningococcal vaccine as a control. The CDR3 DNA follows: TGTGCCAGCAGCCCCCGGACGGGGAACTATGGCTACACCTTC. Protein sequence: CASSPRTGNYGYTF.